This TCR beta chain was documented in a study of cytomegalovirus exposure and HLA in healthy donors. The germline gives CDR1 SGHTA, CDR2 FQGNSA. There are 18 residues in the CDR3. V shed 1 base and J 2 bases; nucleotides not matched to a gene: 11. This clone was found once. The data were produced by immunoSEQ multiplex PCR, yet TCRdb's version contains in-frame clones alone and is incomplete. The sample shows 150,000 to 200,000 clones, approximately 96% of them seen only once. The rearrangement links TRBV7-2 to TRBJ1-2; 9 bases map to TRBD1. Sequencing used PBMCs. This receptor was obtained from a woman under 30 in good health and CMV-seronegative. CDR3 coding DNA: TGTGCCAGCAGCTTAGAGATCCCGGGACAGGGTTACAACTATGGCTACACCTTC. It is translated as CASSLEIPGQGYNYGYTF.